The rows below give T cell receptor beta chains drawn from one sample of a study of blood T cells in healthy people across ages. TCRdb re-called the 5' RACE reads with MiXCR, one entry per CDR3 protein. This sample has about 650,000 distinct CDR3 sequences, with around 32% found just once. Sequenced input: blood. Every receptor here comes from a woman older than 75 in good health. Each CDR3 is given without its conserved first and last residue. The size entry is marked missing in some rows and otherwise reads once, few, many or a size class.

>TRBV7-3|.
ASSLTQGALTDTQY
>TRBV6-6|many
ASSYSSGTEY
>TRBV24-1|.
ATSKNAKGQFSNQPQH
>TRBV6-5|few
ASSYSYRGGYGYT
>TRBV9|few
ASSVGDRDSPLH
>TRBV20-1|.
SARPGPGRMEAF
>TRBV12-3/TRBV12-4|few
ASSLGRRSTNEKLF
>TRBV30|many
AWSVLVLRGTSHEQY
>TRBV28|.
ASSLRVVFTGELF
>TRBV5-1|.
ASSLTTGVTGELF
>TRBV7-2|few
ASSQMTGITEAF
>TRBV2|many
ASSEASGGPGEQF
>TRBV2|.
ASRARAGVSNEQF
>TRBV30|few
AWNRMGQGLEKLF
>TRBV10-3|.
AISATMNEQY